Listed below are T cell receptor beta chains from one sample, sequenced in a study of cytomegalovirus exposure and HLA in healthy donors. Some clones are missing from TCRdb's copy, which holds only in-frame ones; the method was immunoSEQ multiplex PCR. The data hold some 160,000 clones, with roughly 91% observed a single time. Sequencing input: PBMCs. These receptors all come from a man between 18 and 35 years old in good health and CMV-seronegative. The CDR3 runs from the conserved cysteine through the conserved F or W. A D gene is named only where the DNA matches it firmly. Clone size appears in some rows only: once, few, many, or a class for an expanded clone.

>TRBV5-4|TRBJ2-5|NA|NA
TGTGCCAGCAGCTTGGGCGGGGGCTCCTCGACCCAGTACTTC
CASSLGGGSSTQYF
>TRBV6-1|TRBJ2-7|NA|TRBD1
TGTGCCAGCAGTCCTCGACAGGGCATCGCCTACGAGCAGTACTTC
CASSPRQGIAYEQYF
>TRBV6-6|TRBJ1-5|NA|TRBD1
TGTGCCAGCAGTCAGGGGGCAGGCAATCAGCCCCAGCATTTT
CASSQGAGNQPQHF
>TRBV27|TRBJ2-7|NA|NA
TGTGCCAGCAGTATGCGACTGGGTGAGCAGTACTTC
CASSMRLGEQYF
>TRBV11-3|TRBJ2-7|NA|TRBD2
TGTGCCAGCAGCCCAACCGGGACTAGCGGCTCCTACGAGCAGTACTTC
CASSPTGTSGSYEQYF
>TRBV7-2|TRBJ1-4|NA|NA
TGTGCCAGCAGCAGGGAGGGTAATGAAAAACTGTTTTTT
CASSREGNEKLFF
>TRBV10-3|TRBJ2-2|NA|TRBD1
TGTGCCATCAGAGGACAGGGGCGGAACACCGGGGAGCTGTTTTTT
CAIRGQGRNTGELFF
>TRBV27|TRBJ1-1|NA|TRBD1
TGTGCCAGCCGGCGGCCGGGACAGGCTCACACTGAAGCTTTCTTT
CASRRPGQAHTEAFF
>TRBV19|TRBJ2-5|once|TRBD1
TGTGCCAGTAGTGCCCGTCGGAATCCCGGGACAGGGACGGGGACCCAGTACTTC
CASSARRNPGTGTGTQYF
>TRBV5-6|TRBJ2-5|NA|NA
TGTGCCAGCAGCTTGGCCGTTTTCGGGAAGACCCAGTACTTC
CASSLAVFGKTQYF
>TRBV6-1|TRBJ2-5|NA|TRBD1
TGTGCCAGCAGAGGGGGACAGGACGAAGAGACCCAGTACTTC
CASRGGQDEETQYF
>TRBV6-4|TRBJ2-2|few|NA
TGTGCCAGCAGTGACTCTAGCACCGGGGAGCTGTTTTTT
CASSDSSTGELFF
>TRBV2|TRBJ2-5|NA|NA
TGTGCCAGCACCCCAGCGGAGAGACAAGAGACCCAGTACTTC
CASTPAERQETQYF
>TRBV6-5|TRBJ1-5|NA|TRBD1
TGTGCCAGCAGTTACGAGGCAGGGGGGAATCAGCCCCAGCATTTT
CASSYEAGGNQPQHF
>TRBV19|TRBJ1-2|NA|NA
TGTGCCACGGGGTTATCTAACTATGGCTACACCTTC
CATGLSNYGYTF
>TRBV5-4|TRBJ1-1|NA|NA
TGTGCCAGCAGCTCGTCGGGGGGGCCGAACACTGAAGCTTTCTTT
CASSSSGGPNTEAFF
>TRBV6-1|TRBJ2-1|NA|NA
TGTGCCAGCGGCAGCGGGCCTTACTCCTACAATGAGCAGTTCTTC
CASGSGPYSYNEQFF
>TRBV7-8|TRBJ1-2|NA|NA
TGTGCCAGCAGCTACATACAGGATGGCTACACCTTC
CASSYIQDGYTF